One TCR beta chain is described in this entry. Antigen specificity is unknown. The CDR3 extends over 17 amino acids. This sample is part of a study of blood T cells in healthy people across ages. Whole-study results and caveats: Because sorting was not performed, PBMCs prevented conclusive naive versus antigen-experienced comparison.

The second PCR ran roughly 7 to 11 cycles with a sample-barcoded 5' primer and J-beta primers. TCRdb called the 5' RACE reads again in MiXCR, with one record for every CDR3 protein. The profile covers about 510,000 distinct CDR3 sequences, with 27% appearing a single time and approximately 4% taken by the ten largest. These same data were also listed under a study on T cells of mothers and their children. That source notes: The authors detected no persistent microchimeric T cell clones.

The chain employs TRBV21-1 and TRBJ1-6; the D call in the table, TRBD1, was not verified against the DNA. TRBV21-1 is annotated as a pseudogene. The source is a boy under 10 years old in good health. Sequencing was carried out using blood. The CDR3 loop is CASSKETGSPFDSPLHF. The CDR3 DNA is TGTGCCAGCAGCAAAGAGACAGGGAGTCCGTTCGATTCACCCCTCCACTTT.